These 11 T cell receptor beta chains were all obtained from the same sample, sequenced in a study of T cell repertoires in cytomegalovirus infection. TCRdb itself ran the reads through MiXCR, one entry per CDR3 protein. The sample shows 700,000 to 950,000 distinct CDR3 sequences, about 30% of them seen only once. These TCRs are of unknown antigen specificity. This specimen was cultured CD8+ T cells from PBMCs, taken from culture after CMV antigen stimulation. These receptors were obtained from a human donor in good health (CMV status not recorded). Some clones in this sample may be carry-over from other donors' samples.

This clonotype is a singleton in its sample. The chain couples TRBV6-8 to TRBJ1-6, with D possibly TRBD1 on 6 matching bases. This CDR3 spans 15 amino acids. Per the germline V gene, CDR1 is MNHGY and CDR2 is SAAAGT. Trimming pared 6 bases from V and 7 bases from J, leaving 16 bases between. This CDR3 is CASSTGQSGNSPLHF. CDR3 nucleotide sequence: TGTGCCAGCAGCACCGGACAGTCTGGGAATTCACCCCTCCACTTT.

This clonotype was found a few times. The chain carries TRBV7-8 and TRBJ2-5; D not certain. V was clipped by 5 bases and J by 4 bases, with 8 bases between them. In germline, CDR1 is SGHVS, CDR2 FQNEAQ. The CDR3 has 12 residues. Here the CDR3 reads CASSAPRETQYF. CDR3 nucleotide sequence: TGTGCCAGCAGCGCGCCCCGAGAGACCCAGTACTTC.

The V and J genes are TRBV4-1 and TRBJ2-5, with 11 nucleotides matching TRBD2. Germline CDR1 MGHRA, CDR2 YSYEKL. The CDR3 contains 16 residues. The trim removed 5 bases at V and 1 base at J, leaving 6 bases unmatched. CDR3 DNA sequence: TGCGCCAGCAGCAATTTAGCGGGGGGGTTCCAAGAGACCCAGTACTTC. Translated: CASSNLAGGFQETQYF.

This clonotype was seen more than once but under ten times. The gene calls are TRBV19 and TRBJ2-5, with D possibly being TRBD1 (7 bases). This CDR3 spans 13 amino acids. Between the trimmed V and J ends, which lost 6 bases and 5 bases, there was a span of 13 bases. Per the germline V gene, CDR1 is LNHDA and CDR2 is SQIVND (reference sequence). CDR3 amino acids: CASRGGGSETQYF. CDR3 sequence (DNA): TGTGCCAGTAGAGGAGGGGGCTCGGAGACCCAGTACTTC.

This clonotype was counted a single time. The rearrangement uses TRBV24-1 and TRBJ2-3; no definite D call. Trimming took off 8 bases at V and 4 bases at J, with 9 bases between the two ends. The CDR3 has 12 residues. Germline V lookup: CDR1 KGHDR, CDR2 SFDVKD. The CDR3: CATKGSADTQYF. In DNA, the CDR3 is TGTGCCACCAAGGGAAGCGCAGATACGCAGTATTTT.

The chain employs TRBV7-8 and TRBJ2-1; TRBD1 aligns across 7 bases. This CDR3 comprises 15 residues. Germline V CDR1 and CDR2: SGHVS, FQNEAQ. V lost 2 bases, J lost 11 bases, and 12 bases stayed unmatched. The CDR3 coding sequence is TGTGCCAGCAGCTTACGTGAAGACAGGGACCAAAAGCAGTTCTTC. Its protein is CASSLREDRDQKQFF.

The chain joins TRBV28 to TRBJ1-2, with TRBD1 as a possible D gene (6 bases). CDR1 and CDR2 (germline): MDHEN, SYDVKM. The CDR3 has 16 residues. Trimming took off 2 bases at V and 4 bases at J, with 17 bases between the two ends. The CDR3 protein is CASSLQWDTPSYGYTF. The CDR3 DNA reads TGTGCCAGCAGTTTACAATGGGACACCCCGAGCTATGGCTACACCTTC.

The chain combines TRBV11-2 with TRBJ2-3; D uncertain. The CDR3 sequence is 15 residues long. Germline-derived CDR1 and CDR2 are SGHAT and FQNNGV. The V and J ends lost 5 bases and 2 bases respectively, with 14 bases between them. As DNA, the CDR3 is TGTGCCAGCAGCCTCTGGGGTCGGGTCACAGATACGCAGTATTTT. Amino acid sequence: CASSLWGRVTDTQYF.

The genes are TRBV6-6 and TRBJ2-2, with 8 bases lining up with TRBD1. The V and J ends lost 0 bases and 1 base, in that order; junction bases with no gene match: 7. Germline V gene lookup returns CDR1 MNHNY and CDR2 SVGAGI (reference sequence). The CDR3 runs 18 residues. The CDR3: CASSYSINRGKNTGELFF. The CDR3 nucleotides read TGTGCCAGCAGTTACTCGATCAACAGGGGGAAGAACACCGGGGAGCTGTTTTTT.

The chain combines TRBV3-1 with TRBJ2-1; TRBD2 agrees at 8 bases. J gave up 5 bases and V 1 base, and 4 bases lay outside the gene matches. The CDR3 consists of 15 residues. The germline gives CDR1 LGHDT, CDR2 YNNKEL (reference sequence). The CDR3 is CASSQAAGAHNEQFF. The CDR3 coding sequence is TGTGCCAGCAGCCAAGCAGCGGGGGCCCACAATGAGCAGTTCTTC.

This clonotype was seen a few times. The chain combines TRBV7-9 with TRBJ1-2; D remains unclear. CDR3 length: 14 amino acids. Trimming removed 6 bases at V and 3 bases at J, with 14 bases between. Germline V gene data show CDR1 as SEHNR and CDR2 as FQNEAQ (reference sequence). As DNA, the CDR3 is TGTGCCAGCAGTATCGGAGGAGGCGACTATGGCTACACCTTC. Translating it yields CASSIGGGDYGYTF.